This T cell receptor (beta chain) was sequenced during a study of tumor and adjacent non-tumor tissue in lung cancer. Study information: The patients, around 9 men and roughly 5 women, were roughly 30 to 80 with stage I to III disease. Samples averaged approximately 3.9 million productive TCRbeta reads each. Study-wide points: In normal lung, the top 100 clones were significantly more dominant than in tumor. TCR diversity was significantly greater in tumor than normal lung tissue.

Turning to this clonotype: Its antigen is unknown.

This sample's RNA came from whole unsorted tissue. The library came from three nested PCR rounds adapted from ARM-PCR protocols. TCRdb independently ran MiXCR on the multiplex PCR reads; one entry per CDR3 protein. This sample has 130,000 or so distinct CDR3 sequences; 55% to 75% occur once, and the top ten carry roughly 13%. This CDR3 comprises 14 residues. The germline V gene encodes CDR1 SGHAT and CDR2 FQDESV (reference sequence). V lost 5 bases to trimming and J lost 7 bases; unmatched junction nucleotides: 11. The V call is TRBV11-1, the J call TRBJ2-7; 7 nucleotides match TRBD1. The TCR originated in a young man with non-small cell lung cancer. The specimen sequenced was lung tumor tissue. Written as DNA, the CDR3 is TGTGCCAGCAGCCTTACAGGGGACAACTATGAGCAGTACTTC. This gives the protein CASSLTGDNYEQYF.